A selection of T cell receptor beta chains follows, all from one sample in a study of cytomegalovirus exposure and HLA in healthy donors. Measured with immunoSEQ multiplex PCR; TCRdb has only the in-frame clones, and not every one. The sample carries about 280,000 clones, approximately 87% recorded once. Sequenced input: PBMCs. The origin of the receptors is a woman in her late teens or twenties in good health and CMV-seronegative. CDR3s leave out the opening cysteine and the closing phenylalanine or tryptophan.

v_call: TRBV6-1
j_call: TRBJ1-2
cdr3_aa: ASRRAGGADGYT

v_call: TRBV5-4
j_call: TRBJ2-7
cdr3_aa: ASSLGAGESVYEQY

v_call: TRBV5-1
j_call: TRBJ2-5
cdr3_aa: ASRTSGPQETQY

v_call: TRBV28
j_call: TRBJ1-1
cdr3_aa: ASRSGARSVYTEAF

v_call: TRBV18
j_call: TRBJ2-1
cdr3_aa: ASSGTGGVLGGNEQF

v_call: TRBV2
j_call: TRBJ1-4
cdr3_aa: ASSIKVGTGGLDPEKLF

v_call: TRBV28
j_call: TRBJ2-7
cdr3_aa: ASSLYLDEQY

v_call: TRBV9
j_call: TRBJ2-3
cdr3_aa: ASSPRLAGGALGTQY

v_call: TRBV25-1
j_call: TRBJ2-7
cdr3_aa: ASSESRVGGDYEQY

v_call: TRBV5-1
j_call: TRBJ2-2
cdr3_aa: ASNPFGSPRGTGELF

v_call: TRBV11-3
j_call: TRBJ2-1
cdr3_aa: ASSPYSGTGDLNEQF

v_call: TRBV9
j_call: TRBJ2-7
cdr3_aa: ASSAGYEQY

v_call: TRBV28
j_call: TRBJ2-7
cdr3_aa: ATLSRTASYEQY

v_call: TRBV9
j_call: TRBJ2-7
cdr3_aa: ASSVGGRAHEQY

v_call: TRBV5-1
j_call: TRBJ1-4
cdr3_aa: ASKSGQRPTNEKLF

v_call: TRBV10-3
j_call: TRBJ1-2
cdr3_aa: AISPQGKDYGYT

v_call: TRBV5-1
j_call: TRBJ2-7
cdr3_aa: ASSTGTGHYEQY

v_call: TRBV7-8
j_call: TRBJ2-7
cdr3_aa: ASSFDSAGYEQY

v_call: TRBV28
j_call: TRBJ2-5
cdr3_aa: ASSLGLQETQY

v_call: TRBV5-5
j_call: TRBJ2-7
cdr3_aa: ASSFLAGSAYEQY

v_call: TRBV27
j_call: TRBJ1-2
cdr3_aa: ASSPAASGYGYT

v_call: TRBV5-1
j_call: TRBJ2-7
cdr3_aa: ASSSTGGSYEQY

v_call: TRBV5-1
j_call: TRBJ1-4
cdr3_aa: ASSLLGQPGEKLF

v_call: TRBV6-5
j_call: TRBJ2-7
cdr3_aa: ASSYDRDRYEQY

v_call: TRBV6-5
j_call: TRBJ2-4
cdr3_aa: ASSYSRGNIQY

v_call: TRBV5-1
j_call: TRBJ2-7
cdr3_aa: ASSNPGTGVHEQY

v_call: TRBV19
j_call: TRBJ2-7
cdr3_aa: ASRRTSGSLYEQY